These 6 T cell receptor beta chains were all obtained from the same sample, sequenced in a study of regulatory T cells in long-lasting Graves disease. Construction of TCR beta libraries relied on iRepertoire HTBI primers and on Arm-PCR targeting CDR3 regions. A single record per CDR3 protein comes from TCRdb applying MiXCR to the multiplex PCR reads. The profile shows some 370,000 distinct CDR3 sequences, more than 20% of them singletons. As to time point: persistent/refractory GD, antithyroid drugs over 5 years with positive TRAb. PBMC RNA was the source of the TCR library. The sequences come from peripheral blood mononuclear cells (PBMCs), collected when the disease was refractory, from a patient treated with antithyroid drugs. These receptors all stem from a middle-aged woman with Graves disease.

The rearrangement links TRBV6-2 or TRBV6-3 to TRBJ2-5; 9 nucleotides agree with TRBD2. Germline CDR1 reads MNHEY; CDR2 reads SVGEGT. The CDR3 contains 15 residues. V lost 6 bases and J lost 5; bases outside the gene matches: 10. The CDR3 DNA sequence: TGTGCCAGCAGCCGAGGGCGGGAGGGCCGTGAGACCCAGTACTTC. This sequence encodes CASSRGREGRETQYF.

This clonotype was seen at least ten times. The chain has TRBV11-2 and TRBJ1-5, with TRBD1 identical over 9 bases. After removal of 5 bases from V and 1 base from J, the junction contained 12 bases not matched to a gene. The CDR3 length is 18 residues. The germline V gene has CDR1 SGHAT and CDR2 FQNNGV. The CDR3 sequence: CASSPGTGSTLSNQPQHF. The DNA for the CDR3 is TGTGCCAGCAGCCCTGGGACAGGGAGCACCTTAAGCAATCAGCCCCAGCATTTT.

This sequence joins TRBV6-1 and TRBJ1-1; the match to TRBD1 covers 8 bases. This CDR3 has 13 residues. Trimming at V came to 5 bases and at J to 11 bases, leaving 10 bases not matched to a gene. The germline V gene encodes CDR1 MNHNS and CDR2 SASEGT. The CDR3 sequence: CASSPRDRRDAFF. For the CDR3, the DNA is TGTGCCAGCAGTCCCCGGGACAGGAGGGACGCTTTCTTT.

The V call is TRBV28, the J call TRBJ2-5; D gene uncertain. V was pared by 4 bases and J by 2 bases, with 5 bases between. CDR1 and CDR2 from the germline V gene are MDHEN and SYDVKM. CDR3 length equals 12 residues. The CDR3 nucleotides read TGTGCCAGCAGTTGGGTACAAGAGACCCAGTACTTC. Translated, it gives CASSWVQETQYF.

The chain has TRBV5-8 and TRBJ1-1; TRBD1 might be the D (5 bases). CDR1 is SGHTS and CDR2 is YDEGEE in the germline V gene. V lost 6 bases, J lost 4 bases, and 19 bases lay in between. This CDR3 has 15 amino acids. This chain's CDR3 is CASTGQVIRGTEAFF. CDR3 DNA: TGTGCCAGCACAGGTCAGGTGATTAGGGGCACTGAAGCTTTCTTT.

This clonotype was recorded at least ten times. The chain uses TRBV5-4 and TRBJ2-2; 12 positions match TRBD2. The germline gives CDR1 SGHNT, CDR2 YYREEE (reference sequence). The CDR3 loop spans 16 amino acids. V lost 4 bases to trimming and J lost 3 bases; unmatched junction nucleotides: 4. CDR3 amino acids: CASSPGLAGYTGELFF. The CDR3 coding sequence is TGTGCCAGCAGCCCAGGACTAGCGGGGTACACCGGGGAGCTGTTTTTT.